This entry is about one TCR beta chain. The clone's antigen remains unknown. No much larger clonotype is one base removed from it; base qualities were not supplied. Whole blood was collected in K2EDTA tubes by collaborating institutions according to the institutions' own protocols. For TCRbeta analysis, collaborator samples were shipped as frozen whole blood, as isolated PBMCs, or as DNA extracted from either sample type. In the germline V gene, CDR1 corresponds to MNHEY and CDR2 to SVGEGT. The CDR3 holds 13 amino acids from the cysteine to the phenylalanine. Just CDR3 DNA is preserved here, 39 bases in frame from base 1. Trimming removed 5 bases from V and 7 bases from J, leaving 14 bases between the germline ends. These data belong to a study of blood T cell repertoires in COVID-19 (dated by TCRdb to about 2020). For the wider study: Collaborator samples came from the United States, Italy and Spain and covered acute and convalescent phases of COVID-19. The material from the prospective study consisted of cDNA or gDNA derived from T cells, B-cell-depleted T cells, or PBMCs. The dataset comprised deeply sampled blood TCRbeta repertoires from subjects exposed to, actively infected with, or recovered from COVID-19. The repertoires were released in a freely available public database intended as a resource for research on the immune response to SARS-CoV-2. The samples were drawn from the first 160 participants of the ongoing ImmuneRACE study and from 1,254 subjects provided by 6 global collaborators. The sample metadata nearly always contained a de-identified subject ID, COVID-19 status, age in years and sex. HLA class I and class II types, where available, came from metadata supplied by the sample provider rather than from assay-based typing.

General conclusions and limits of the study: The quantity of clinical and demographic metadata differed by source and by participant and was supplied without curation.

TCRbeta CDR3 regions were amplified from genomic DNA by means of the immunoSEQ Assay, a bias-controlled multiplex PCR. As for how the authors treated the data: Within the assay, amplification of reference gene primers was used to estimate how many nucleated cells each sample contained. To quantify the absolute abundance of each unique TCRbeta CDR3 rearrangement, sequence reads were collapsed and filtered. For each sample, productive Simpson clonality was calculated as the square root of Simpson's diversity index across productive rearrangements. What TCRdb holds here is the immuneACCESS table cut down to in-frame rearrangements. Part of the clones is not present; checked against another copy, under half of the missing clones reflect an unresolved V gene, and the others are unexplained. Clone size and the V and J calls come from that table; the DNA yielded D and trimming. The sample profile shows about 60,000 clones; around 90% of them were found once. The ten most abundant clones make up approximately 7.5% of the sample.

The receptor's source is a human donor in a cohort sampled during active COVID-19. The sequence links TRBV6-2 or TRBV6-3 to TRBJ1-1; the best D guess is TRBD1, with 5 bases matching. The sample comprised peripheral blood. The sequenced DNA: TGTGCCAGCAGTCGCGACAGAGTCGGTGAAGCTTTCTTT. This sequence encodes CASSRDRVGEAFF.